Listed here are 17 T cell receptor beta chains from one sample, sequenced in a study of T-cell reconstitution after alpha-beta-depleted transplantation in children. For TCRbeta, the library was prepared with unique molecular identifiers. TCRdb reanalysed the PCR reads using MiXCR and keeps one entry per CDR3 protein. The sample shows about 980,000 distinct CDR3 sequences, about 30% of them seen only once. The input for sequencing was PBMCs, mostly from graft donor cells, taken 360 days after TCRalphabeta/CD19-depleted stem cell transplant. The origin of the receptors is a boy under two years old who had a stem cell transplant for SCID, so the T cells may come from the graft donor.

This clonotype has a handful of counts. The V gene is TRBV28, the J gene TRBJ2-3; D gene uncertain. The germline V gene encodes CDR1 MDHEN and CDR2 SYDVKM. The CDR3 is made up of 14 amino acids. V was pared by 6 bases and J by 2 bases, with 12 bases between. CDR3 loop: CASRHPTNTDTQYF. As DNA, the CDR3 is TGTGCCAGCAGGCACCCCACAAACACAGATACGCAGTATTTT.

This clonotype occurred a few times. This CDR3 reads CASSFPPTGQGSPYEQYF. CDR3 in DNA: TGTGCCAGCAGTTTTCCCCCCACGGGACAGGGGTCTCCCTACGAGCAGTACTTC. The chain joins TRBV28 to TRBJ2-7, with 10 bases aligning to TRBD1. The length of the CDR3 is 18 residues. Looked up from germline, CDR1 is MDHEN and CDR2 is SYDVKM. Germline trimming cut 3 bases from V and 2 bases from J; bases unmatched to any gene: 13.

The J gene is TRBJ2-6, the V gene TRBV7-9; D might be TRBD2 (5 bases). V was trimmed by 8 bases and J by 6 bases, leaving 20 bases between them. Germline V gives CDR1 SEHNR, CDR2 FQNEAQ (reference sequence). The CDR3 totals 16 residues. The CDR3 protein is CASGPPPGYEANVLTF. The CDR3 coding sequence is TGTGCCAGCGGGCCCCCACCGGGGTATGAGGCCAACGTCCTGACTTTC.

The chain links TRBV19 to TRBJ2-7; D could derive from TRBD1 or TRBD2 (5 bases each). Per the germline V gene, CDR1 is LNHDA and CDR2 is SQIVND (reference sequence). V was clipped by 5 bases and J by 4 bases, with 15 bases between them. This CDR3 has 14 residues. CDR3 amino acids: CASSAGRGPYEQYF. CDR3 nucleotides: TGTGCCAGTAGTGCGGGCCGGGGCCCTTACGAGCAGTACTTC.

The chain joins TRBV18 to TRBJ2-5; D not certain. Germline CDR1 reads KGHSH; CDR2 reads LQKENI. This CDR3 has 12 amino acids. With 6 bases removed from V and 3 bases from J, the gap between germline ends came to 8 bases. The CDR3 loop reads CASSPKKETQYF. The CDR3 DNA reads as TGTGCCAGCTCCCCGAAGAAAGAGACCCAGTACTTC.

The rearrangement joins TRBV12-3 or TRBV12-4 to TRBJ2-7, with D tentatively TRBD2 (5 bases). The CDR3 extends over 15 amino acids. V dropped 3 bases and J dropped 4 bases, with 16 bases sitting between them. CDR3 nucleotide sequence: TGTGCCAGCAGTTTGCGGGTCATTATAGGATACGAGCAGTACTTC. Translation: CASSLRVIIGYEQYF.

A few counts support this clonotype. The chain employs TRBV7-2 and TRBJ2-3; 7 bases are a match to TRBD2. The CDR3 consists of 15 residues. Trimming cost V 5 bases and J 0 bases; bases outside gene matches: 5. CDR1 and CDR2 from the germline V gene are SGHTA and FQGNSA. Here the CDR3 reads CASSGPSGSTDTQYF. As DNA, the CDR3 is TGTGCCAGCAGCGGGCCTAGCGGTAGCACAGATACGCAGTATTTT.

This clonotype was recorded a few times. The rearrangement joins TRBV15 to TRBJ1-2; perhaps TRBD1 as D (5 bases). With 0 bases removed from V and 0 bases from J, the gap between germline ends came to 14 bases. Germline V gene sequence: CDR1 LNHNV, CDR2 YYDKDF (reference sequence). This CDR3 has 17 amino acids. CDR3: CATSRDRQRLTNYGYTF. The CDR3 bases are TGTGCCACCAGCAGAGATCGACAGCGACTCACTAACTATGGCTACACCTTC.

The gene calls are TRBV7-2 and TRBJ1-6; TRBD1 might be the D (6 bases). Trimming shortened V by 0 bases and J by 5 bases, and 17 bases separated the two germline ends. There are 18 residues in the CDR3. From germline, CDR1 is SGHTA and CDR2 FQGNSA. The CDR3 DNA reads TGTGCCAGCAGCTTAGCGTTCGGTTTAGGGGGGAATAATTCACCCCTCCACTTT. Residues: CASSLAFGLGGNNSPLHF.

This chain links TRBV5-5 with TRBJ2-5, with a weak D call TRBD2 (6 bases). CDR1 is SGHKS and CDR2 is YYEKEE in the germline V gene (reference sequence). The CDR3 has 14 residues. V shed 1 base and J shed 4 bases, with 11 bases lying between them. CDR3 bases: TGTGCCAGCAGCTTGAGGGAGGCGGTAGAGACCCAGTACTTC. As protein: CASSLREAVETQYF. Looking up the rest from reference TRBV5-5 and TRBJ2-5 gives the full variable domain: DAGVTQSPTHLIKTRGQQVTLRCSPISGHKSVSWYQQVLGQGPQFIFQYYEKEERGRGNFPDRFSARQFPNYSSELNVNALLLGDSALYLCASSLREAVETQYFGPGTRLLVL.

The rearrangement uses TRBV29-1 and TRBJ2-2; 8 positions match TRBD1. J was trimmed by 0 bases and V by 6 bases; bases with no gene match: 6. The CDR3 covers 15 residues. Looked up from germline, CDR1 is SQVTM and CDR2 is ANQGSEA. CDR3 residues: CSVLGTGTNTGELFF. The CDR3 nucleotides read TGCAGCGTGCTAGGGACAGGAACGAACACCGGGGAGCTGTTTTTT.

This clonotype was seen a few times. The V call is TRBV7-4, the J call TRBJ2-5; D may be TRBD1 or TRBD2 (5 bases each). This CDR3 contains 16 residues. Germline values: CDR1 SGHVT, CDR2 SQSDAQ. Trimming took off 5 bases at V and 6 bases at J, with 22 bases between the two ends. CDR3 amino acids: CASSLLGAQDGKTQYF. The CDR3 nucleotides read TGTGCCAGCAGCCTCCTCGGGGCCCAAGACGGAAAGACCCAGTACTTC.

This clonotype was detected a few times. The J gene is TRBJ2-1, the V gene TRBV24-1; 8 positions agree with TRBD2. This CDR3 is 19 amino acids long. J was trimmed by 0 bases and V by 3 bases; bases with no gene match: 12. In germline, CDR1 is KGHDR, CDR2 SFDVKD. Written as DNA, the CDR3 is TGTGCCACCAGTGATACGAAATATCGGGGGGGACCCTCCTACAATGAGCAGTTCTTC. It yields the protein CATSDTKYRGGPSYNEQFF.

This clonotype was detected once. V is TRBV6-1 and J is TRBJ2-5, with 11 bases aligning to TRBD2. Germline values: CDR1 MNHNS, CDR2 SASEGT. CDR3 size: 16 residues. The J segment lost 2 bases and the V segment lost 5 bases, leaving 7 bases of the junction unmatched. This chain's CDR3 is CASSPLAGGIQETQYF. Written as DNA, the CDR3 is TGTGCCAGCAGTCCCCTAGCGGGGGGAATTCAAGAGACCCAGTACTTC.

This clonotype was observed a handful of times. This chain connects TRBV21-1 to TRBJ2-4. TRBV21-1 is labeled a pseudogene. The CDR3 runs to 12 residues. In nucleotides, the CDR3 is TGTGCCAGCACCAAAAAGGGTGACATTCAGTACTTC. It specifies CASTKKGDIQYF.

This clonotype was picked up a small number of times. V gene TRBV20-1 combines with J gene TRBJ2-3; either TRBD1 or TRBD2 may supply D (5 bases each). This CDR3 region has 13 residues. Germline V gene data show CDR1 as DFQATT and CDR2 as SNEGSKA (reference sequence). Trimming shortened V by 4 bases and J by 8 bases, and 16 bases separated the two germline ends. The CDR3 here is CSATPGPAGTQYF. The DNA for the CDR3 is TGCAGTGCTACTCCGGGACCCGCGGGTACGCAGTATTTT.

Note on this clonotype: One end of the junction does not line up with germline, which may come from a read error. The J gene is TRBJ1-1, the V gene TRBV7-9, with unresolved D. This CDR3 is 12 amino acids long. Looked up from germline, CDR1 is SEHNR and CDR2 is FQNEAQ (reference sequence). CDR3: CASSLVRDQWVF. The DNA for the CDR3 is TGTGCCAGCAGCTTAGTTCGCGATCAATGGGTCTTT.